This T cell receptor (beta chain) originates from a study of control samples from healthy donors and cancer patients (TCRdb year 2020). Libraries were constructed by the immunoSEQ multiplex PCR assay. Imported from immuneACCESS, the table was reduced by TCRdb to in-frame sequences with V and J called. These copies leave out some clones; in studies compared against another copy, an unresolved V gene accounts for under half, and the cause of the remainder is not known. Present in this sample are 75,000 to 95,000 clones, about four fifths of which were seen just once. Jointly, the top ten make up about 36% of the sample. A note on this clone: The specificity of this receptor is unknown. Qualities for individual bases were not recorded, and no much larger clone is one base off.

Specimen: PBMCs. The TCR comes from a man in his sixties or seventies with lung cancer.

The DNA sequence is given as TGCGCCAGCAGCCCCGGTGGGGAAGAGACCCAGTACTTC. This gives the protein CASSPGGEETQYF. The sequence joins TRBV5-1 to TRBJ2-5; confidence is insufficient to name the D gene. Deletion took 4 bases off V and 3 bases off J, with a span of 10 bases between the germline ends. CDR1 SGHRS and CDR2 YFSETQ were looked up in the germline V gene. Its CDR3 holds 13 amino acids, cysteine through phenylalanine. Of all the DNA, just the CDR3 is kept, 39 bases in frame from base 1.